The entry below describes one TCR beta chain. RNA, at about 0.45 to 1 ug, was reverse transcribed with random hexamers. TCRdb reanalysed the immunoSEQ multiplex PCR reads using MiXCR and keeps one entry per CDR3 protein. This sample has 200,000 to 250,000 distinct CDR3 sequences, with over 90% found just once. This entry belongs to a study of CD8 T cells in Susac syndrome. Looked up from germline, CDR1 is SGHTA and CDR2 is FQGNSA. V was clipped by 4 bases and J by 14 bases, with 21 bases between them. The CDR3 is 15 amino acids. This clonotype originated in a human donor with multiple sclerosis. The sequencing sample was made of CD4+ T cells from PBMCs. J is TRBJ1-6 and V is TRBV7-2, with D perhaps matching TRBD1 (6 bases). The chain's CDR3 is CASSSQGLRIGALHF. The CDR3 DNA follows: TGTGCCAGCAGCTCACAGGGACTCCGTATTGGGGCCCTCCACTTT.